The sequence of this TCR beta chain was determined in a study of blood T cells in healthy people across ages. The donors, all healthy, were Caucasians living in Russia, aged about 6 to 95. There were at least 6 micrograms of total RNA extracted from every sample. A J-beta primer mix and a sample-barcoded 5' primer were used in a second PCR of about 7 to 12 cycles. Each TCR beta cDNA got a 12-nucleotide random molecular identifier. TCRdb passed the 5' RACE reads through MiXCR, listing each CDR3 protein once. The sample yields more than 700,000 distinct CDR3 sequences, around half seen once. This CDR3 spans 14 amino acids. The J segment lost 4 bases and the V segment lost 3 bases, leaving 5 bases of the junction unmatched. Germline V gene lookup returns CDR1 SQVTM and CDR2 ANQGSEA. General study points: TCR beta diversity correlated strongly with naive T cell percentage.

For this clonotype: The target antigen is unknown.

The rearrangement joins TRBV29-1 to TRBJ2-5; TRBD1 matches 10 bases. The origin of this receptor is a man at least 80 years old in good health. The sequencing sample was made of blood. In DNA form, the CDR3 reads TGCAGCGTTGAGGAGTGGACAGGGGGAGAGACCCAGTACTTC. Amino acids: CSVEEWTGGETQYF.